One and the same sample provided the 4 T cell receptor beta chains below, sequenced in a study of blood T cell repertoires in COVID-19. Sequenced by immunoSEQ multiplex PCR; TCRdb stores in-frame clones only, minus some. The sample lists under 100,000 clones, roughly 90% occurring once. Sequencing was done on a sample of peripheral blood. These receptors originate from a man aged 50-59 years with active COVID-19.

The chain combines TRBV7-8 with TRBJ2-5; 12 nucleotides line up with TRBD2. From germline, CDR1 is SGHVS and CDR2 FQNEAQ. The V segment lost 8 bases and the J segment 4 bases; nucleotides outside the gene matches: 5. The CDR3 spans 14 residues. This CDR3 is CASAGLAGTETQYF. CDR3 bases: TGTGCCAGCGCCGGACTAGCGGGAACAGAGACCCAGTACTTC.

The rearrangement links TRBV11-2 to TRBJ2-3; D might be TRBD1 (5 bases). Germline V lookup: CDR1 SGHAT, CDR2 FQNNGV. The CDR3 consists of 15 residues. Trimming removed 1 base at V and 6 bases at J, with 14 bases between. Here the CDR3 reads CASSLVGPGSDTQYF. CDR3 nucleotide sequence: TGTGCCAGCAGCTTAGTGGGGCCAGGCTCCGATACGCAGTATTTT.

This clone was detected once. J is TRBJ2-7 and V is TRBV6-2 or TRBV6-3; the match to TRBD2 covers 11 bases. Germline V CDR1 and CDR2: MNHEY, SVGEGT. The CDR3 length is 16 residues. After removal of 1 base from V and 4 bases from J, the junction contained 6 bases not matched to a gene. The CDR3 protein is CASSYFLAGGVYEQYF. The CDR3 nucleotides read TGTGCCAGCAGTTACTTCCTAGCGGGAGGCGTTTACGAGCAGTACTTC.

The CDR3 protein is CASSFVANQPQHF. The CDR3 DNA reads as TGTGCCAGCAGTTTTGTAGCGAATCAGCCCCAGCATTTT. The chain links TRBV28 to TRBJ1-5; D call uncertain. V lost 3 bases, J lost 4 bases, and 7 bases lay in between. Germline V gene sequence: CDR1 MDHEN, CDR2 SYDVKM. The CDR3 loop spans 13 amino acids.